The clone carrying this T cell receptor beta chain has a handful of counts. As yet, its antigen is unknown. One entry per CDR3 protein, called by TCRdb with MiXCR from the RACE reads. Of 300,000 to 450,000 distinct CDR3 sequences listed, about 5% are singletons. The CDR3 contains 14 residues. V lost 4 bases and J 0 bases, leaving 7 bases between the germline ends. The germline V gene has CDR1 MNHNS and CDR2 SASEGT. The data stem from a study of human T cells and chemical hapten exposure. Findings of the study overall: No alteration of TCRs above 1 in 1000 frequency was seen with DPC sensitization.

Time point indicated: pre-sensitization, week 0. Treatment meaning: therapeutic diphenylcyclopropenone sensitization with weekly scalp DPC. Sequenced material: whole blood, taken in connection with sensitization to the hapten diphenylcyclopropenone (DPC). The sequence was collected from a woman younger than 35 with alopecia areata. Some clones in this sample may be carry-over from other donors' samples. The chain recombines TRBV6-1 with TRBJ1-5, with D hard to call. This chain's CDR3 is CASSVGYSNQPQHF. The CDR3 bases are TGTGCCAGCAGTGTCGGTTATAGCAATCAGCCCCAGCATTTT.